These 5 T cell receptor beta chains were sequenced from one sample in a study of blood T cell repertoires in COVID-19. Measured with immunoSEQ multiplex PCR; TCRdb has only the in-frame clones, and not every one. The top ten clones hold less than 7% of a sample with about 94,000 clones, about 83% of them seen once. Sequencing was done on a sample of peripheral blood. All receptors come from a man between 65 and 85 years old with COVID-19, enrolled during active disease.

This sequence joins TRBV5-1 and TRBJ2-3; no reliable D call. Deletions cut 1 base from V and 1 base from J, with 13 bases between. Germline-derived CDR1 and CDR2 are SGHRS and YFSETQ. This CDR3 is 16 amino acids long. The CDR3 protein is CASSLQSPGGTDTQYF. In DNA form, the CDR3 reads TGCGCCAGCAGCTTGCAGTCCCCAGGTGGCACAGATACGCAGTATTTT.

The chain couples TRBV28 to TRBJ2-2; 12 nucleotides agree with TRBD2. This CDR3 comprises 18 residues. V shed 6 bases, J shed 4 bases, and the junction held 12 bases outside the gene matches. Germline CDR1 reads MDHEN; CDR2 reads SYDVKM. Here the CDR3 reads CASRRATGLAGRTGELFF. The CDR3 DNA reads TGTGCCAGCAGACGAGCGACTGGACTAGCGGGGCGCACCGGGGAGCTGTTTTTT. The full variable domain, in which reference TRBV28 and TRBJ2-2 provide the parts outside the CDR3, is DVKVTQSSRYLVKRTGEKVFLECVQDMDHENMFWYRQDPGLGLRLIYFSYDVKMKEKGDIPEGYSVSREKKERFSLILESASTNQTSMYLCASRRATGLAGRTGELFFGEGSRLTVL.

This clone was detected once. V usage is TRBV7-9 and J usage is TRBJ1-4; 9 positions match TRBD1. The junction had 5 bases not matched to a gene; V was cut back by 6 bases and J by 0 bases. Germline V CDR1 and CDR2: SEHNR, FQNEAQ (reference sequence). The CDR3 covers 16 residues. CDR3 amino acids: CASSPGTGTTNEKLFF. The CDR3, as DNA: TGTGCCAGCAGTCCCGGGACAGGGACAACTAATGAAAAACTGTTTTTT.

V gene TRBV27 combines with J gene TRBJ2-7; 16 nucleotides line up with TRBD2. In germline, CDR1 is MNHEY, CDR2 SMNVEV (reference sequence). The ends lost 5 bases at V and 12 bases at J; junction bases unmatched: 10. The CDR3 sequence is 15 residues long. CDR3 in amino acids: CASSPWGTSGRAMYF. Written as DNA, the CDR3 is TGTGCCAGCAGTCCCTGGGGGACTAGCGGGAGGGCCATGTACTTC.

This clone has more than one count but fewer than ten. The V gene is TRBV7-8, the J gene TRBJ1-6, with 7 bases lining up with TRBD1. V lost 5 bases, J lost 7 bases, and 14 bases stayed unmatched. The CDR3 length is 17 residues. Germline values: CDR1 SGHVS, CDR2 FQNEAQ. For the CDR3, the DNA is TGTGCCAGCAGCGTTCCAAACCGGGACAGTACAAATTCACCCCTCCACTTT. Amino acid sequence: CASSVPNRDSTNSPLHF. The complete variable domain, with remaining parts taken from reference TRBV7-8 and TRBJ1-6, reads GAGVSQSPRYKVAKRGQDVALRCDPISGHVSLFWYQQALGQGPEFLTYFQNEAQLDKSGLPSDRFFAERPEGSVSTLKIQRTQQEDSAVYLCASSVPNRDSTNSPLHFGNGTRLTVT.